The next 4 T cell receptor beta chains were all read from a single sample in a study of read filtering for tumor transcriptome and immune sequencing. From 350 to 500 ng of RNA, a library with molecular barcoded alpha/delta and beta/gamma adaptors was made. TCRdb reanalysed the reads using MiXCR and keeps one entry per CDR3 protein. The sample contains fewer than 90,000 distinct CDR3 sequences, approximately 13% of which appear only once. Sequenced: a population of CD138-negative cells sorted from bone marrow. The receptors were gathered from a donor over 35 with multiple myeloma.

The chain carries TRBV19 and TRBJ1-2; D may be TRBD1 (5 bases). Between the trimmed V and J ends, which lost 7 bases and 4 bases, there was a span of 22 bases. Germline V gives CDR1 LNHDA, CDR2 SQIVND (reference sequence). The CDR3 contains 16 residues. The CDR3 region has the DNA TGTGCCAGTACTAGATCGGACCGAGGCGGGGGCTATGGCTACACCTTC. Protein: CASTRSDRGGGYGYTF.

This clonotype was recorded at least ten times. The gene calls are TRBV20-1 and TRBJ2-3; tentative D call: TRBD2 (5 bases). Germline V CDR1 and CDR2: DFQATT, SNEGSKA (reference sequence). This CDR3 is built from 15 residues. V lost 6 bases and J 4 bases, leaving 20 bases between the germline ends. CDR3 nucleotides: TGCAGTGCCCAGAGCCCCGGGATTGAGCCAGATACGCAGTATTTT. This sequence encodes CSAQSPGIEPDTQYF.

This clonotype was seen repeatedly, ten times or more. The rearrangement joins TRBV12-3 or TRBV12-4 to TRBJ2-1; D may be TRBD2 (6 bases). Trimming took 6 bases from V and 6 from J, leaving 12 bases between them. CDR3 length: 13 amino acids. The CDR3 region has the DNA TGTGCCAGCAGCTCGCTAGCGCCCAATGAGCAGTTCTTC. It is translated as CASSSLAPNEQFF.

In its sample, this clonotype was seen many times. The V and J genes are TRBV6-4 and TRBJ2-3; 10 positions agree with TRBD2. Germline CDR1 is MRHNA and CDR2 is SNTAGT. The CDR3 runs to 14 residues. V trimming: 7 bases; J trimming: 3 bases; junction bases outside the gene matches: 4. CDR3 sequence reads: CASKASGSTDTQYF. CDR3 bases: TGTGCCAGCAAAGCTAGCGGGAGTACAGATACGCAGTATTTT.